Described below is a single T cell receptor (beta chain) sequence and its context. Its antigen remains unidentified. The data stem from a study of identical twins. General study findings and limits: Low generation probability was overrepresented in out-of-frame alpha sequences shared by twins.

Through template switching, a universal primer site was introduced, and the cDNA contained unique molecular identifiers. TCRdb ran MiXCR on the 5' RACE reads and lists one entry per CDR3 protein. This table holds 1.5 million to 2 million distinct CDR3 sequences, more than 30% found once. The CDR3 loop spans 16 amino acids. Trimming removed 6 bases from V and 3 bases from J; junction bases left unmatched: 11. Germline V gene lookup returns CDR1 MNHNY and CDR2 SVGAGI (reference sequence). The material sequenced was cord blood. The sequence derives from a newborn girl in good health. J is TRBJ2-7 and V is TRBV6-6, with 10 bases matching TRBD1. In nucleotides, the CDR3 is TGTGCCAGCAGGTTACACAGGACAGGGGGAGGCTACGAGCAGTACTTC. Its protein product is CASRLHRTGGGYEQYF.